The TCR beta chain under discussion was sequenced for a study of T-cell memory formation after mild COVID-19. cDNA libraries for TCR alpha and TCR beta, carrying sample barcodes and UMIs, came from 5'RACE with constant-segment primers. From the 5' RACE reads, TCRdb called clonotypes with MiXCR, one entry per CDR3 protein. The top ten clones hold approximately 3.4% of a sample with some 180,000 distinct CDR3 sequences, roughly 13% of them seen once. General study points: Researchers report contracting CD4+ clones mostly in CM and EM, with CD8+ clones in EMRA. Pre-infection memory contained some responding clones, which suggested that cross-reactive memory had joined. Day 15 to 85 contracting clones showed balanced CD4/CD8; later expanders leaned CD4+.

The CDR3 spans 14 residues. Trimming cost V 6 bases and J 7 bases; bases outside gene matches: 5. Germline-derived CDR1 and CDR2 are SEHNR and FQNEAQ (reference sequence). Comments on this clonotype: Its antigen is unknown.

The receptor's source is a young man who had mild COVID-19 (a few samples of this study predate the infection). Cell type and time point are not known. V gene TRBV7-9 combines with J gene TRBJ1-6, with TRBD1 matching over 8 bases. Sequencing was carried out using PBMCs or a T cell subset sorted from them (not recorded which). CDR3 in amino acids: CASSTTGGNSPLHF. CDR3 DNA: TGTGCCAGCAGTACTACAGGGGGGAATTCACCCCTCCACTTT.